The present T cell receptor (beta chain) was sequenced within a study of cytomegalovirus exposure and HLA in healthy donors. The study's findings and limits: It was reportedly the case that the classifier diagnosed cytomegalovirus status with high specificity and sensitivity. The only immune exposure information that was available was CMV serostatus. One variant, a missense change in DCLRE1C, was linked in a later analysis to TCR beta V- and J-gene trimming. Presence/absence analyses took donor sequencing depth as roughly uniform.

About this clone itself: Its antigen is as yet unknown.

CDR1 is MDHEN, CDR2 SYDVKM, per germline. Trimming removed 1 base from V and 9 bases from J, with 7 bases in between. The CDR3 covers 12 residues. With 60 Vbeta and 13 Jbeta primers, the PCR was carried out. TCRdb's table, derived via immunoSEQ multiplex PCR, lists solely in-frame clones and lacks some. Among 93,000 or so clones listed, 76% were seen once. V usage is TRBV28 and J usage is TRBJ2-1; no clear D gene. This clonotype was sampled from a woman aged 18 to 35 in good health and CMV-seropositive. The sample consisted of PBMCs. CDR3 nucleotides: TGTGCCAGCAGTTTATCGAGTCTTGAGCAGTTCTTC. Residues: CASSLSSLEQFF.